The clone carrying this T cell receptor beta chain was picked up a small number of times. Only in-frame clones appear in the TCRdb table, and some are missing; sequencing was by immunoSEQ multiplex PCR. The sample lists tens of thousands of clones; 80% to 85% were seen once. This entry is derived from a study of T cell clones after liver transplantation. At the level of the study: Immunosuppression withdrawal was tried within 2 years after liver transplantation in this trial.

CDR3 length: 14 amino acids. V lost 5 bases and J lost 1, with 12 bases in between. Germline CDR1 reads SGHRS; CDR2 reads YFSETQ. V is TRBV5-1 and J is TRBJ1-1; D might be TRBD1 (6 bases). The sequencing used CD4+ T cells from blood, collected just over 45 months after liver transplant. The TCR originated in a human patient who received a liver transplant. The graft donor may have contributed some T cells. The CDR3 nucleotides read TGCGCCAGCAGTTCCGACAGGCCGAACACTGAAGCTTTCTTT. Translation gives CASSSDRPNTEAFF.